This TCR beta chain came from a study of post-analysis software for immune sequencing data. The TCR beta cDNA libraries contained unique molecular identifiers. Via MiXCR, TCRdb re-called the PCR reads, giving one row per CDR3 protein. This table has around 710,000 distinct CDR3 sequences, roughly 50% appearing once. Study-level points and caveats: About 5 TRBV segments (TRBV5-6, TRBV5-1 and TRBV20-1 among them) occurred more frequently in patients than in controls.

The V end lost 0 bases, the J end lost 8 bases, and 10 bases lay between the germline ends. CDR3 length: 12 amino acids. CDR1 is DFQATT and CDR2 is SNEGSKA in the germline V gene (reference sequence). To note about this clonotype: What it recognizes is unknown.

The receptor was isolated from a girl between 10 and 17 years old with multiple sclerosis. Sequenced: blood. V is TRBV20-1 and J is TRBJ1-2; D is unresolved. The CDR3 bases are TGCAGTGCTAGAGACGACGGCCAGGGCTACACCTTC. This sequence encodes CSARDDGQGYTF.